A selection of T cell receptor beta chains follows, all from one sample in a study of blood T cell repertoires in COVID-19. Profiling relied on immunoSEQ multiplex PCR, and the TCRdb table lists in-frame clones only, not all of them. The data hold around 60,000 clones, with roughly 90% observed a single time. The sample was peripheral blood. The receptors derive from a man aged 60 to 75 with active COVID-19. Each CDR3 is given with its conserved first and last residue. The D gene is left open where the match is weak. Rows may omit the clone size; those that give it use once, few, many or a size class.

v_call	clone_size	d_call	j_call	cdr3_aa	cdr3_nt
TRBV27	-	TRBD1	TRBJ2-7	CASSRRTGTYEQYF	TGTGCCAGCAGCCGAAGGACAGGGACCTACGAGCAGTACTTC
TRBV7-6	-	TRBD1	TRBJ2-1	CASSRSRTGEMYEQFF	TGTGCCAGCAGCCGTAGTAGGACAGGGGAGATGTATGAGCAGTTCTTC
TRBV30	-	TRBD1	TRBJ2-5	CAWGAGDRVFRETQYF	TGTGCCTGGGGGGCCGGGGACAGGGTTTTTCGGGAGACCCAGTACTTC
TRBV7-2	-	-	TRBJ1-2	CASERYTNYGYTF	TGTGCCAGCGAGAGGTATACTAACTATGGCTACACCTTC
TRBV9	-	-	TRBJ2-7	CASSVGFSSYEQYF	TGTGCCAGCAGCGTAGGTTTTAGCTCCTACGAGCAGTACTTC
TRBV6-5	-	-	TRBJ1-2	CASSQNFNYGYTF	TGTGCCAGCTCACAGAATTTTAACTATGGCTACACCTTC
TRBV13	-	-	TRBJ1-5	CASSWDSLLRSEGPQHF	TGTGCCAGCAGCTGGGACTCCCTGTTACGTTCGGAGGGGCCCCAGCATTTT
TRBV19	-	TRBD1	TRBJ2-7	CASSRTGGAVFSYEQYF	TGTGCCAGTAGTCGGACAGGGGGCGCGGTTTTCTCCTACGAGCAGTACTTC
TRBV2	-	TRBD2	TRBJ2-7	CASALAGDGEQYF	TGTGCCAGCGCTTTAGCGGGGGACGGCGAGCAGTACTTC
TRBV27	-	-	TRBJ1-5	CASSNRQSNQPQHF	TGTGCCAGCAGCAATCGACAGAGCAATCAGCCCCAGCATTTT
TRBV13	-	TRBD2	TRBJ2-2	CASSAQTSGYGELFF	TGTGCCAGCAGCGCCCAGACTAGCGGGTACGGGGAGCTGTTTTTT
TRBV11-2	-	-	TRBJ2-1	CASSLDPAYNEQFF	TGTGCCAGCAGCTTAGATCCGGCCTACAATGAGCAGTTCTTC
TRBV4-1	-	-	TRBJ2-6	CASSQGNSGANVLTF	TGCGCCAGCAGCCAAGGTAACTCTGGGGCCAACGTCCTGACTTTC
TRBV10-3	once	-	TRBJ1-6	CAIGQGAVDNSPLHF	TGTGCCATCGGCCAGGGTGCTGTAGATAATTCACCCCTCCACTTT
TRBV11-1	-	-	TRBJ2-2	CASSLIRGASTGELFF	TGTGCCAGCAGCTTGATCCGGGGGGCTTCCACCGGGGAGCTGTTTTTT
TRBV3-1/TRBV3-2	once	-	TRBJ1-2	CASSQDNPLLEGGRNGYTF	TGTGCCAGCAGCCAAGATAACCCATTGTTGGAGGGTGGACGGAATGGCTACACCTTC
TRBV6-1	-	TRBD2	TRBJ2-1	CASSEYLAGGIEQFF	TGTGCCAGCAGTGAATATCTAGCGGGAGGGATTGAGCAGTTCTTC
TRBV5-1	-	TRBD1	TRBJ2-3	CASSSGTGDLVQF	TGCGCCAGCAGCTCTGGGACAGGAGACCTCGTTCAGTTT
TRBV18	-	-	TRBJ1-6	CASSPYLGDSPLHF	TGTGCCAGCTCCCCTTATCTGGGAGACTCACCCCTCCACTTT
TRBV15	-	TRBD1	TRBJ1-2	CATEQGPLGYGYTF	TGTGCCACCGAACAGGGGCCTCTTGGCTATGGCTACACCTTC
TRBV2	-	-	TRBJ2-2	CASRSQGGGGELFF	TGTGCCAGCAGGTCGCAGGGGGGTGGCGGGGAGCTGTTTTTT
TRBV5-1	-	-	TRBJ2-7	CASRPGFNYEQYF	TGCGCCAGCAGGCCGGGATTTAACTACGAGCAGTACTTC
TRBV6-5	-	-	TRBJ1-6	CASSSRQLDNSPLHF	TGTGCCAGCAGTTCCAGACAGTTAGATAATTCACCCCTCCACTTT
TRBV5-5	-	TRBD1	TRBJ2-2	CASSLGMDRGNTGELFF	TGTGCCAGCAGCTTGGGGATGGACAGGGGGAACACCGGGGAGCTGTTTTTT
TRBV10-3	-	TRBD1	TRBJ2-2	CAILSDREKTGELFF	TGTGCCATACTATCTGACAGGGAGAAGACCGGGGAGCTGTTTTTT
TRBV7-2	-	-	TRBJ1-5	CASSDFVSQPQHF	TGTGCCAGCAGCGATTTCGTTAGCCAGCCCCAGCATTTT
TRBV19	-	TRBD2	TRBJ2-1	CASMIAGGSWEQFF	TGTGCCAGCATGATAGCGGGGGGTTCATGGGAGCAGTTCTTC
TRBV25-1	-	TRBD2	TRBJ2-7	CASSDPVASGTYEQYF	TGTGCCAGCAGTGACCCCGTGGCTAGCGGCACCTACGAGCAGTACTTC
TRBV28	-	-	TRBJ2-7	CASSLLGGLYF	TGTGCCAGCAGTTTGTTGGGCGGGCTCTACTTC
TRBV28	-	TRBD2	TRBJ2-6	CASYPGGTGANVLTF	TGTGCCAGCTACCCCGGGGGGACCGGGGCCAACGTCCTGACTTTC
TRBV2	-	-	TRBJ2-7	CASSFRGHSYEQYF	TGTGCCAGCAGTTTCAGAGGGCACAGCTACGAGCAGTACTTC
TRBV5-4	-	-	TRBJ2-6	CASSLVAVSGANVLTF	TGTGCCAGCAGCTTGGTGGCAGTCTCTGGGGCCAACGTCCTGACTTTC
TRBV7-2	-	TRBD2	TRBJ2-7	CASSLGLAGEQYF	TGTGCCAGCAGCCTGGGACTAGCGGGCGAGCAGTACTTC
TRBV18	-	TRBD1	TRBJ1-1	CASSPRTGNTEAFF	TGTGCCAGCTCACCTAGGACAGGGAACACTGAAGCTTTCTTT
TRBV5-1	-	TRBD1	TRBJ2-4	CASSGPGQKNIQYF	TGCGCCAGCAGCGGACCGGGACAGAAAAACATTCAGTACTTC
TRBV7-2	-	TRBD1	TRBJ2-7	CASSQKQGPYEQYF	TGTGCCAGCAGCCAGAAACAGGGGCCCTACGAGCAGTACTTC
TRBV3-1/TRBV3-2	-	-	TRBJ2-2	CASSLPGELFF	TGTGCCAGCAGCCTCCCGGGGGAGCTGTTTTTT
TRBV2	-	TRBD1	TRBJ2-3	CASSVQGSRTDTQYF	TGTGCCAGCAGCGTACAGGGGAGTCGCACAGATACGCAGTATTTT
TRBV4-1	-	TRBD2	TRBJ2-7	CASSQDLGLARYEQYF	TGCGCCAGCAGCCAAGATTTGGGACTAGCGAGATACGAGCAGTACTTC
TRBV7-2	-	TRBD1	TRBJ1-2	CASSLGQAQGGYGYTF	TGTGCCAGCAGTTTAGGACAGGCCCAGGGGGGCTATGGCTACACCTTC
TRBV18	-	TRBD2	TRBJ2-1	CASSERGGNNEQFF	TGTGCCAGCTCAGAACGGGGGGGTAACAATGAGCAGTTCTTC
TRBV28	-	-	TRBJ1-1	CASSYLEGGRTEAFF	TGTGCCAGCAGTTACCTCGAGGGGGGGCGAACTGAAGCTTTCTTT
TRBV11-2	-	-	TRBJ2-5	CASSLDRETQYF	TGTGCCAGCAGCTTAGATCGGGAGACCCAGTACTTC
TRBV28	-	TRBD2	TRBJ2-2	CASSPLGLAGGAGTGELFF	TGTGCCAGCAGTCCCCTGGGCCTAGCGGGGGGCGCGGGGACCGGGGAGCTGTTTTTT
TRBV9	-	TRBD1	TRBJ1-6	CASSDYRGSSPLHF	TGTGCCAGCAGCGACTACAGGGGAAGTTCACCCCTCCACTTT